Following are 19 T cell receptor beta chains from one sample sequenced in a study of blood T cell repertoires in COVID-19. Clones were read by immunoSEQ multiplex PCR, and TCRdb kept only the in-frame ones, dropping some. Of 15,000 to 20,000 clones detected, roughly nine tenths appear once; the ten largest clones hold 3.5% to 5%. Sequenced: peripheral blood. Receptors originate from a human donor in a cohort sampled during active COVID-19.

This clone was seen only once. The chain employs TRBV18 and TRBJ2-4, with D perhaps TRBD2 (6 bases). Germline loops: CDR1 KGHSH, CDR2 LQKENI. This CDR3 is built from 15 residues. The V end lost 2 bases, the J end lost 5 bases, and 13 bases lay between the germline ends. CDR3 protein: CASSPVEGRQNIQYF. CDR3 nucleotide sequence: TGTGCCAGCTCACCAGTGGAGGGTCGTCAAAACATTCAGTACTTC.

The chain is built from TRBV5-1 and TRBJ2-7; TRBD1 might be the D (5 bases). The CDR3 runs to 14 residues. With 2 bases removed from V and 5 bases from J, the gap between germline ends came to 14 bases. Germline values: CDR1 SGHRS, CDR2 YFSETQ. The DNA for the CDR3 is TGCGCCAGCAGCTTTCCCCAGGGAAGCCACGAGCAGTACTTC. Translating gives CASSFPQGSHEQYF.

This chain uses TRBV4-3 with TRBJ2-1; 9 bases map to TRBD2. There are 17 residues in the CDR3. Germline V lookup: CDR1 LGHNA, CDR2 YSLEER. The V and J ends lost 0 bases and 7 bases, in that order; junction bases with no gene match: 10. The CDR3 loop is CASSQDSGLAGINEQFF. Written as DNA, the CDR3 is TGCGCCAGCAGCCAAGATTCAGGCCTAGCGGGGATAAATGAGCAGTTCTTC.

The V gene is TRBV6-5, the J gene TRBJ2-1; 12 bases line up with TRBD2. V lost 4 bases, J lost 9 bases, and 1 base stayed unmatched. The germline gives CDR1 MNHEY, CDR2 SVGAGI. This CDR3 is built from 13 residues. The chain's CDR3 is CASSSGLAGEQFF. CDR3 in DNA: TGTGCCAGCAGTTCGGGACTAGCGGGTGAGCAGTTCTTC.

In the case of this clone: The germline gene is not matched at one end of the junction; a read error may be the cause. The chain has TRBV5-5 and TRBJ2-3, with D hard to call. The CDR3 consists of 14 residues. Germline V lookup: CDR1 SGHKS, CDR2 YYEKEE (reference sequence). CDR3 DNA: TGTGCCAGCAGGTTGGAGCTAGACGCAGATACGCAGTATTTT. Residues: CASRLELDADTQYF.

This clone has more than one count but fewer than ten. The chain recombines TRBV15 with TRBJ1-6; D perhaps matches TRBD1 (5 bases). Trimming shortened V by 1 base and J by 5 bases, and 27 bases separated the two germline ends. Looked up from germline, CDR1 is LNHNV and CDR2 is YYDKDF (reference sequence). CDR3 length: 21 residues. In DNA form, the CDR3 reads TGTGCCACCAGCAGAGGACCCAACCAGACCCCGACCGGGGGGAATAATTCACCCCTCCACTTT. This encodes CATSRGPNQTPTGGNNSPLHF.

The CDR3: CASSEAGLAGTQYF. The CDR3 nucleotides read TGCGCCAGCAGCGAAGCGGGACTAGCCGGTACGCAGTATTTT. The chain carries TRBV5-1 and TRBJ2-3; TRBD2 matches 9 bases. There are 14 residues in the CDR3. Germline values: CDR1 SGHRS, CDR2 YFSETQ. V shed 4 bases and J 8 bases; nucleotides not matched to a gene: 8.

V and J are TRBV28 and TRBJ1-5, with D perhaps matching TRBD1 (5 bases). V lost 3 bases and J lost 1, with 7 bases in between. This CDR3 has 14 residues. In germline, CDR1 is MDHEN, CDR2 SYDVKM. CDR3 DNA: TGTGCCAGCAGTTTGGGGGGAAGCAATCAGCCCCAGCATTTT. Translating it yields CASSLGGSNQPQHF. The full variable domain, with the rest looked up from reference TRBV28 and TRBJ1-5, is DVKVTQSSRYLVKRTGEKVFLECVQDMDHENMFWYRQDPGLGLRLIYFSYDVKMKEKGDIPEGYSVSREKKERFSLILESASTNQTSMYLCASSLGGSNQPQHFGDGTRLSIL.

CDR3 residues: CASSVGQSSGNTIYF. The CDR3 DNA follows: TGTGCCAGCAGCGTAGGACAGAGCTCTGGAAACACCATATATTTT. The chain uses TRBV9 and TRBJ1-3, with a weak D call TRBD1 (5 bases). CDR1 SGDLS and CDR2 YYNGEE come from the germline V gene. The CDR3 is made up of 15 amino acids. Trimming shortened V by 0 bases and J by 0 bases, and 7 bases separated the two germline ends.

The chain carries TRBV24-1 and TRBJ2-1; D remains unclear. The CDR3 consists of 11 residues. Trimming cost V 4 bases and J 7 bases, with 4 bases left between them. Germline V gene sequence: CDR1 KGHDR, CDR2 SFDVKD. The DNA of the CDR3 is TGTGCCACCAGTGACATTAATGAGCAGTTCTTC. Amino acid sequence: CATSDINEQFF.

The CDR3 DNA reads TGTGCCAGCAGCGAATGGGCGGGTCGGGCCCTCCACTTT. Protein product: CASSEWAGRALHF. The genes are TRBV7-2 and TRBJ1-6; D unclear. Germline CDR1 reads SGHTA; CDR2 reads FQGNSA. The V gene lost 5 bases and the J gene lost 14 bases, with 16 bases spanning the gap. The CDR3 runs to 13 residues.

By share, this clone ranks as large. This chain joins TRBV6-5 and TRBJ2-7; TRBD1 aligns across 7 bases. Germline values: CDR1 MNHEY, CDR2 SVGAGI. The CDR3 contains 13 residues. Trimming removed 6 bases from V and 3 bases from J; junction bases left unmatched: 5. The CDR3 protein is CASRLRDSYEQYF. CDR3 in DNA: TGTGCCAGCAGACTCCGGGACAGCTACGAGCAGTACTTC.

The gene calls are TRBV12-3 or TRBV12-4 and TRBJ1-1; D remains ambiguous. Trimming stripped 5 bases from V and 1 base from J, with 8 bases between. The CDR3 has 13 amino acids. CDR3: CASSPPKNTEAFF. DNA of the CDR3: TGTGCCAGCAGTCCCCCTAAGAACACTGAAGCTTTCTTT.

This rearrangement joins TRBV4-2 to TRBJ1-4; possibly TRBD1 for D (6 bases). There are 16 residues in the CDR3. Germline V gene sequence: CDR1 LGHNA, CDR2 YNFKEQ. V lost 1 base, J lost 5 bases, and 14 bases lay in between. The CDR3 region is CASSQAQDSSNEKLFF. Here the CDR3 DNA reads TGTGCCAGCAGCCAAGCACAGGACAGCTCGAATGAAAAACTGTTTTTT.

The DNA for the CDR3 is TGTGCCAGTAGTATAGATGGCAGGCCGAGCGGCTACACCTTC. Protein product: CASSIDGRPSGYTF. This chain links TRBV19 with TRBJ1-2; D uncertain. V lost 0 bases and J 8 bases, leaving 13 bases between the germline ends. CDR1 is LNHDA, CDR2 SQIVND, per germline (reference sequence). CDR3 size: 14 residues.

This CDR3 reads CASSLSSYEQYF. DNA of the CDR3: TGTGCCAGCAGCCTAAGTAGCTACGAGCAGTACTTC. The V gene is TRBV7-9, the J gene TRBJ2-7, with no clear D. CDR1 SEHNR and CDR2 FQNEAQ come from the germline V gene (reference sequence). The CDR3 contains 12 residues. Trimming cost V 5 bases and J 3 bases, with 8 bases left between them.

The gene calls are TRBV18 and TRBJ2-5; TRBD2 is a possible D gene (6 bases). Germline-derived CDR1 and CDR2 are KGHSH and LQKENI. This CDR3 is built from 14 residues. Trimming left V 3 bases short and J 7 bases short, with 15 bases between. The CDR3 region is CASSPGRPGGTQYF. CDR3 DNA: TGTGCCAGCTCACCGGGCAGGCCCGGGGGGACCCAGTACTTC.

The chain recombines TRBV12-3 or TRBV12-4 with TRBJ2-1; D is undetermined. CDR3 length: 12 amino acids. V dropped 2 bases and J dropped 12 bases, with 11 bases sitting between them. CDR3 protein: CASSLNSPRQFF. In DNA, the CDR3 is TGTGCCAGCAGTTTAAATTCTCCCCGGCAGTTCTTC.

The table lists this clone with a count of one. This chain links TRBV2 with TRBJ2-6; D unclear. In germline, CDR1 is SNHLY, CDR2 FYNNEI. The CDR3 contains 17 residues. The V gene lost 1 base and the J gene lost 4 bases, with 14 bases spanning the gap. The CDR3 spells CASSEVLRLLGANVLTF. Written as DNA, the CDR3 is TGTGCCAGCAGTGAAGTTCTCAGGCTGCTAGGGGCCAACGTCCTGACTTTC.